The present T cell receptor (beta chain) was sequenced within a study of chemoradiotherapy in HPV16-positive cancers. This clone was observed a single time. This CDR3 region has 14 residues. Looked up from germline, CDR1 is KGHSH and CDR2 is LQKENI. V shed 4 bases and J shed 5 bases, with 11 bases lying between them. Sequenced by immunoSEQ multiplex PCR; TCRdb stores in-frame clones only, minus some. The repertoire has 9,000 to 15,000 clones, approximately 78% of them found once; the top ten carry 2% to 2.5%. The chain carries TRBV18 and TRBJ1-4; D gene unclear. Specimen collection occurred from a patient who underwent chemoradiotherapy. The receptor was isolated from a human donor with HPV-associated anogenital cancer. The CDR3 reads CASSLASVNEKLFF. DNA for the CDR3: TGTGCCAGCTCACTGGCGTCAGTAAATGAAAAACTGTTTTTT.